The 7 T cell receptor beta chains in this list originate from one sample, sequenced in a study of T cell changes during pregnancy in multiple sclerosis. Method: immunoSEQ multiplex PCR; TCRdb's copy keeps in-frame clones and lacks some. Of roughly 80,000 clones listed, 92% were seen once; the top ten hold 2.6%. The input for sequencing was peripheral blood, taken before pregnancy. The receptors were gathered from a female donor with multiple sclerosis, enrolled in a pregnancy study.

This clone has just a few counts. V is TRBV6-1 and J is TRBJ2-2; no definite D call. CDR1 is MNHNS and CDR2 is SASEGT in the germline V gene. With 2 bases removed from V and 3 bases from J, the gap between germline ends came to 7 bases. The CDR3 spans 14 residues. This CDR3 is CASSERVDTGELFF. Written as DNA, the CDR3 is TGTGCCAGCAGTGAACGCGTGGACACCGGGGAGCTGTTTTTT.

The chain couples TRBV10-3 to TRBJ1-5, with a tentative D call TRBD1 (6 bases). Trimming pared 2 bases from V and 3 bases from J, leaving 8 bases between. CDR1 and CDR2 (germline): ENHRY, SYGVKD. The length of the CDR3 is 14 residues. The CDR3 loop is CAISEPGDNQPQHF. The CDR3 DNA is TGTGCCATCAGTGAGCCAGGGGACAATCAGCCCCAGCATTTT.

The rearrangement links TRBV18 to TRBJ2-3; D ambiguous. CDR1 is KGHSH and CDR2 is LQKENI in the germline V gene. Trimming removed 1 base from V and 0 bases from J, with 8 bases in between. This CDR3 has 15 amino acids. DNA for the CDR3: TGTGCCAGCTCACCACTCCCCACTAGCACAGATACGCAGTATTTT. It specifies CASSPLPTSTDTQYF.

The J gene is TRBJ1-4, the V gene TRBV28; D is perhaps TRBD1 (5 bases). Trimming pared 5 bases from V and 3 bases from J, leaving 16 bases between. The germline V gene has CDR1 MDHEN and CDR2 SYDVKM. The CDR3 is made up of 16 amino acids. The CDR3 reads CASSLPSGPANEKLFF. The CDR3, as DNA: TGTGCCAGCAGTCTACCCTCAGGGCCGGCTAATGAAAAACTGTTTTTT. Looking up the rest from reference TRBV28 and TRBJ1-4 gives the full variable domain: DVKVTQSSRYLVKRTGEKVFLECVQDMDHENMFWYRQDPGLGLRLIYFSYDVKMKEKGDIPEGYSVSREKKERFSLILESASTNQTSMYLCASSLPSGPANEKLFFGSGTQLSVL.

The chain's CDR3 is CASSVGQGAPRTEAFF. CDR3 DNA: TGTGCCAGCAGTGTCGGACAGGGGGCCCCGAGAACTGAAGCTTTCTTT. The chain carries TRBV27 and TRBJ1-1; TRBD1 matches at 11 bases. The V segment lost 5 bases and the J segment 5 bases; nucleotides outside the gene matches: 10. The CDR3 totals 16 residues. Germline V gene sequence: CDR1 MNHEY, CDR2 SMNVEV (reference sequence).

The chain links TRBV9 to TRBJ2-2; D unclear. V was cut by 0 bases and J by 1 base, with 7 bases left in between. Per germline, CDR1 SGDLS and CDR2 YYNGEE. This CDR3 is 15 amino acids long. As DNA, the CDR3 is TGTGCCAGCAGCGTAGTGCTAGGGAACACCGGGGAGCTGTTTTTT. Encoded protein: CASSVVLGNTGELFF.

The genes are TRBV5-4 and TRBJ2-2; 14 bases line up with TRBD2. CDR1 is SGHNT, CDR2 YYREEE, per germline (reference sequence). The CDR3 spans 20 residues. V dropped 4 bases and J dropped 6; count of bases not matched to a gene: 17. CDR3 nucleotides: TGTGCCAGCAGCAATCCTGGACTAGCGGGAGGCGTCGTTATGGCCGGGGAGCTGTTTTTT. Translated, it gives CASSNPGLAGGVVMAGELFF.